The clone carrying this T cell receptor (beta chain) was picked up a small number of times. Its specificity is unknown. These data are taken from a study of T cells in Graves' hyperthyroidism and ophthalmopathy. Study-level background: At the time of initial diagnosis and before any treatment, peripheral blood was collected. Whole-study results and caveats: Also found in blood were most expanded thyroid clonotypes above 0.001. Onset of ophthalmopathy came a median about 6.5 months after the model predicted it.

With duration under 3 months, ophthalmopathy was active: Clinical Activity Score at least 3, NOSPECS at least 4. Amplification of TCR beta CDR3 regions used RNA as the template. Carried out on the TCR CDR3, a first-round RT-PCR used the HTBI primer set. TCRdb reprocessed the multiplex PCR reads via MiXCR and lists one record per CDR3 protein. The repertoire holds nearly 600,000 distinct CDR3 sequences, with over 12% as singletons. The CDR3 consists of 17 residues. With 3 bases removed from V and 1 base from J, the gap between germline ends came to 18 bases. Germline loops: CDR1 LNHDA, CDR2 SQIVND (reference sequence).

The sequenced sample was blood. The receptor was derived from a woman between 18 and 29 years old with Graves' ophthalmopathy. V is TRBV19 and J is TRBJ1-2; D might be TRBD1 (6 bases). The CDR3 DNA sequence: TGTGCCAGTAGTATTATGACAGGCGCGGGTATTAACTATGGCTACACCTTC. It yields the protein CASSIMTGAGINYGYTF.